This record looks at one T cell receptor beta chain sequence and its context. Those enrolled, adults aged roughly 18 to 95 years, came from about two dozen US areas. Self-reported history from a screening survey and questionnaire set each donor's cohort. These data come from a study of blood T cell repertoires in COVID-19. As for the study in general: Two negative PCRs, clearance, or symptom resolution had been documented for recovered Cohort 3 donors. Italy, Spain and the United States were the sources of the convalescent and acute COVID-19 samples.

This table comes from immunoSEQ multiplex PCR, and its TCRdb copy is limited to in-frame clones, with some not included. Of a few hundred thousand clones listed, 80% to 90% are singletons. CDR3 length: 12 amino acids. V was cut by 2 bases and J by 1 base, with 3 bases left in between. Germline lookup yields CDR1 SGHKS and CDR2 YYEKEE (reference sequence). The material sequenced was PBMCs or T cells enriched from blood (not recorded which). This TCR came from a middle-aged man in a cohort exposed to, infected with or recovered from COVID-19 (not recorded which). This chain uses TRBV5-5 with TRBJ1-2; D unclear. The CDR3 loop reads CASSFSNYGYTF. The DNA for the CDR3 is TGTGCCAGCAGCTTTAGTAACTATGGCTACACCTTC.